The rows below give T cell receptor beta chains drawn from one sample of a study of blood T cell repertoires in COVID-19. The assay was immunoSEQ multiplex PCR, and TCRdb's table has in-frame clones only and misses some. The data show 150,000 or so clones, about 86% seen once. The sequenced sample was peripheral blood. The source of these receptors is a woman in her seventies with COVID-19, enrolled during active disease. The conserved cysteine and the conserved F or W are not part of the CDR3 here. The order of the fields is D gene, V gene, CDR3 protein. D genes are given only for firm matches.

D gene: -; V gene: TRBV3-1/TRBV3-2; CDR3 protein: ASSQVLGHTEAF
D gene: -; V gene: TRBV7-2; CDR3 protein: ASSLADLWGPQETQY
D gene: TRBD1; V gene: TRBV11-2; CDR3 protein: ASSPRTGGSGEAF
D gene: TRBD1; V gene: TRBV10-2; CDR3 protein: ASADLGQYYGYT
D gene: TRBD1; V gene: TRBV28; CDR3 protein: ASRRTGGTEAF
D gene: TRBD2; V gene: TRBV28; CDR3 protein: ASSPQTKREFNEQF
D gene: -; V gene: TRBV14; CDR3 protein: ASSKQGANEKLF
D gene: -; V gene: TRBV1; CDR3 protein: TSSQGRRSEDTEAF
D gene: TRBD1; V gene: TRBV3-1/TRBV3-2; CDR3 protein: ASSQDWGQAGEQF
D gene: -; V gene: TRBV5-4; CDR3 protein: ASSHKGKGWVDEQF
D gene: -; V gene: TRBV2; CDR3 protein: ASSERLLLGYT
D gene: TRBD1; V gene: TRBV27; CDR3 protein: ASSFRPGGTGELF
D gene: -; V gene: TRBV5-1; CDR3 protein: ASSLVPDTGELF
D gene: -; V gene: TRBV28; CDR3 protein: ASSFPSGTSTDTQY
D gene: -; V gene: TRBV19; CDR3 protein: ASSIREVGSPLH
D gene: TRBD2; V gene: TRBV2; CDR3 protein: ASSPPGTRNTGELF
D gene: -; V gene: TRBV2; CDR3 protein: ASSARGSGYDEQY
D gene: -; V gene: TRBV18; CDR3 protein: ASSSGLLRTTGELF
D gene: TRBD2; V gene: TRBV4-1; CDR3 protein: ASSQPPGLAGGLRETQY
D gene: -; V gene: TRBV19; CDR3 protein: ATSFGGATDTQY
D gene: -; V gene: TRBV27; CDR3 protein: ARGATYNEQF
D gene: TRBD1; V gene: TRBV11-2; CDR3 protein: ASSLEYGQGLF
D gene: TRBD1; V gene: TRBV19; CDR3 protein: ASSMRDRDLR
D gene: -; V gene: TRBV7-8; CDR3 protein: ASSLDSQGYGTKNIQY
D gene: TRBD2; V gene: TRBV2; CDR3 protein: ASRLRGVAPEQY
D gene: -; V gene: TRBV30; CDR3 protein: AWRLGRSDSPLH
D gene: TRBD1; V gene: TRBV5-4; CDR3 protein: ASSNQGVSGANVLT
D gene: TRBD2; V gene: TRBV30; CDR3 protein: AWSVRAGLAGGFTGELF
D gene: TRBD1; V gene: TRBV3-1/TRBV3-2; CDR3 protein: ASSQAAGGMNTEAF
D gene: TRBD2; V gene: TRBV9; CDR3 protein: ASSSVGLAEETQY
D gene: TRBD2; V gene: TRBV9; CDR3 protein: ASSALAGGILDEQF
D gene: -; V gene: TRBV12-3/TRBV12-4; CDR3 protein: ASSLTGEGYT
D gene: -; V gene: TRBV30; CDR3 protein: AWDEALSSPLH
D gene: -; V gene: TRBV18; CDR3 protein: ASAAGVMNTEAF
D gene: -; V gene: TRBV29-1; CDR3 protein: SVSGEYQETQY
D gene: -; V gene: TRBV28; CDR3 protein: ASAVGQGPRKDSPLH
D gene: TRBD2; V gene: TRBV2; CDR3 protein: ASTLGGRSGGHEQY
D gene: TRBD1; V gene: TRBV27; CDR3 protein: ASSLQGARGYT
D gene: TRBD1; V gene: TRBV7-9; CDR3 protein: ASSLTGVDYGYT
D gene: -; V gene: TRBV9; CDR3 protein: ASSVGQGSNQPQH
D gene: -; V gene: TRBV11-2; CDR3 protein: ASSLVTGFSYEQY
D gene: -; V gene: TRBV7-8; CDR3 protein: ASSFFPGYEQY
D gene: -; V gene: TRBV6-5; CDR3 protein: ASSPSLGNTIY
D gene: TRBD1; V gene: TRBV7-9; CDR3 protein: ASSVAGTGFGEKLF
D gene: TRBD2; V gene: TRBV7-2; CDR3 protein: ASSVGLASYNEQF
D gene: -; V gene: TRBV7-3; CDR3 protein: ASSFNPRNEQF
D gene: -; V gene: TRBV15; CDR3 protein: ATSRDLVKMNTEAF
D gene: -; V gene: TRBV5-1; CDR3 protein: ASSLAPGQIYEQY
D gene: TRBD1; V gene: TRBV4-2; CDR3 protein: ASSQDRGQGARARTEAF
D gene: -; V gene: TRBV27; CDR3 protein: ASSNFKGRGSPLH
D gene: -; V gene: TRBV5-1; CDR3 protein: ASSLPGSKGEKLF
D gene: -; V gene: TRBV28; CDR3 protein: ASTGGGYEQY
D gene: -; V gene: TRBV2; CDR3 protein: ASSEERGSSYNEQF
D gene: -; V gene: TRBV6-5; CDR3 protein: ASSYSVGHLNEQF
D gene: TRBD1; V gene: TRBV5-1; CDR3 protein: ASSLAGQGVNNEQF